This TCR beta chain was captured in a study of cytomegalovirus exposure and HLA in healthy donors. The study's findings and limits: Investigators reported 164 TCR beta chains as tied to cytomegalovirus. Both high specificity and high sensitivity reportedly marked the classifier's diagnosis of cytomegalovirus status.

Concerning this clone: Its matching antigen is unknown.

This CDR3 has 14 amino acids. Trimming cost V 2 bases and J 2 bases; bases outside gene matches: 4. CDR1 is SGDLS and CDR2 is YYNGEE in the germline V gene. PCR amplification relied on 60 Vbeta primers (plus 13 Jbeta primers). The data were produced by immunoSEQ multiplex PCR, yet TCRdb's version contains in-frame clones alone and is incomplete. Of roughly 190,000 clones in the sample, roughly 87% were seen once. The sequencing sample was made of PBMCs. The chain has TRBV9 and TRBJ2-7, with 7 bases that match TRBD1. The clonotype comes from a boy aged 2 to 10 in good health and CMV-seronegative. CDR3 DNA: TGTGCCAGCAGCGTGAGGGACAGCACCTACGAGCAGTACTTC. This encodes CASSVRDSTYEQYF.